This T cell receptor beta chain was captured in a study of cytomegalovirus exposure and HLA in healthy donors. The study, taken as a whole, reports: It was in a later analysis that TCR association rates were seen to vary by HLA locus, highest for DRB1 and lowest for HLA-C. Upon later analysis, HLA-associated TCR beta chains proved more clonally expanded than other, equally common chains.

A word on this clone: Its antigen is not known. At one boundary the junction diverges from the germline segment, which might be a read error.

PCR primers comprised 60 Vbeta and 13 Jbeta primers. Profiled with immunoSEQ multiplex PCR; TCRdb holds only in-frame clones, not every one. The sample has about 100,000 clones, around 80% seen once. CDR1 is SGHDT and CDR2 is YYEEEE in the germline V gene. The CDR3 consists of 11 residues. Source material: PBMCs. The chain couples TRBV5-6 to TRBJ2-1; perhaps TRBD1 as D (6 bases). The sequence was collected from a woman aged 55-70 years in good health and CMV-seronegative. The CDR3 DNA follows: TGTGCCAGCAGCTTATCGGGACACCGACTCTTC. Protein product: CASSLSGHRLF.